This TCR beta chain is drawn from a study of blood T cell repertoires in COVID-19. For the study at large: The United States, Italy and Spain provided the acute and convalescent COVID-19 samples.

V lost 3 bases and J lost 0; bases outside the gene matches: 9. There are 17 residues in the CDR3. CDR1 and CDR2 from the germline V gene are SEHNR and FQNEAQ (reference sequence). Recruited during active infection, patients (from Seattle) were subsequently followed longitudinally. Measured with immunoSEQ multiplex PCR; TCRdb has only the in-frame clones, and not every one. The table has 200,000 to 300,000 clones, about nine tenths seen once. The source of this sequence is a woman aged 25-40 years with COVID-19, enrolled during active disease. This chain connects TRBV7-9 to TRBJ2-3; TRBD2 aligns across 7 bases. The sequenced material came from peripheral blood. The CDR3 here is CASSLSRSGTSTDTQYF. The CDR3 bases are TGTGCCAGCAGCTTGTCCCGGAGCGGGACTAGCACAGATACGCAGTATTTT.